The 14 T cell receptor beta chains below were found in one sample sequenced in a study of T cell repertoires in aging, cancer and after chemotherapy. TCR beta rearrangements were amplified from peripheral blood genomic DNA. Rearranged V-D-J TRB sequences were amplified with a mixed TRB-A/B primer pool. TCRdb independently ran MiXCR on the multiplex PCR reads; one entry per CDR3 protein. Of about 9,000 distinct CDR3 sequences listed, 25% to 40% are singletons. Source material: blood. The source of these receptors is a human donor in good health.

CDR3 sequence reads: CASSSWTGIDGRYEQYF. The CDR3 coding sequence is TGTGCCAGCAGTTCCTGGACAGGGATCGACGGTCGCTACGAGCAGTACTTC. The rearrangement links TRBV6-5 to TRBJ2-5, with TRBD1 matching over 8 bases. TRBJ2-7 matches the DNA end more closely, so the J call is doubtful. Germline lookup yields CDR1 MNHEY and CDR2 SVGAGI. The CDR3 is 17 residues long.

The chain combines TRBV5-6 with TRBJ2-7; no firm D call. Germline-derived CDR1 and CDR2 are SGHDT and YYEEEE. The CDR3 spans 13 residues. V dropped 3 bases and J dropped 6 bases, with 13 bases sitting between them. As DNA, the CDR3 is TGTGCCAGCAGCTCTGGGGAACGGTTCGAGCAGTACTTC. Amino acid sequence: CASSSGERFEQYF.

This clonotype was counted a few times. The rearrangement joins TRBV6-5 to TRBJ2-3, with D perhaps matching TRBD1 (6 bases). Trimming removed 5 bases from V and 0 bases from J, with 12 bases in between. The CDR3 loop spans 15 amino acids. Germline V gene data show CDR1 as MNHEY and CDR2 as SVGAGI. The CDR3 spells CASSTRTESTDTQYF. In DNA form, the CDR3 reads TGTGCCAGCAGTACCCGGACAGAAAGCACAGATACGCAGTATTTT.

V usage is TRBV5-5 and J usage is TRBJ2-2; D gene ambiguous. The ends were cut back, 0 bases at V and 4 bases at J, with 10 bases in the middle. Looked up from germline, CDR1 is SGHKS and CDR2 is YYEKEE (reference sequence). The CDR3 has 15 amino acids. The chain's CDR3 is CASSLVGHSTGELFF. Written as DNA, the CDR3 is TGTGCCAGCAGCTTGGTAGGGCACAGCACCGGGGAGCTGTTTTTT.

This clonotype has a handful of counts. This chain joins TRBV5-4 and TRBJ2-3, with D possibly being TRBD2 (5 bases). Trimming took off 0 bases at V and 4 bases at J, with 12 bases between the two ends. Germline lookup yields CDR1 SGHNT and CDR2 YYREEE (reference sequence). This CDR3 is built from 15 residues. CDR3 sequence (DNA): TGTGCCAGCAGCTTGGGAGGGTCCAGCGCAGATACGCAGTATTTT. This gives the protein CASSLGGSSADTQYF.

This clonotype was observed a handful of times. The rearrangement uses TRBV27 and TRBJ2-3, with 7 bases aligning to TRBD2. The length of the CDR3 is 16 residues. The germline V gene encodes CDR1 MNHEY and CDR2 SMNVEV (reference sequence). Trimming removed 5 bases from V and 6 bases from J; junction bases left unmatched: 14. The DNA of the CDR3 is TGTGCCAGCAGTAGCCCGAAGCGGGGATCTAGGGATACGCAGTATTTT. This sequence encodes CASSSPKRGSRDTQYF.

A remark on this clonotype: Being one base from a much bigger clone, this may be a read error. This chain joins TRBV6-5 and TRBJ2-1; D is possibly TRBD1 or TRBD2 (5 bases each). There are 15 residues in the CDR3. Germline V lookup: CDR1 MNHEY, CDR2 SVGAGI. V was clipped by 0 bases and J by 6 bases, with 12 bases between them. DNA of the CDR3: TGTGCCAGCAGTTACTCGAGGGACCAGGCCAATGAGCAGTTCTTC. Protein product: CASSYSRDQANEQFF.

The chain combines TRBV6-5 with TRBJ1-1; 7 nucleotides align to TRBD1. V lost 7 bases to trimming and J lost 7 bases; unmatched junction nucleotides: 6. The CDR3 runs 12 residues. The germline V gene has CDR1 MNHEY and CDR2 SVGAGI. The CDR3 DNA reads as TGTGCCAGCATCACCCAGGGGGATGAAGCTTTCTTT. It yields the protein CASITQGDEAFF.

This clonotype is medium-sized in the sample. The CDR3 region is CASSLWGATGELFF. The DNA for the CDR3 is TGTGCCAGCAGTTTGTGGGGGGCGACCGGGGAGCTGTTTTTT. The V call is TRBV6-5, the J call TRBJ2-2; D assignment may be TRBD1 or TRBD2 (6 bases each). Trimming removed 4 bases at V and 5 bases at J, with 11 bases between. The CDR3 sequence is 14 residues long. Germline values: CDR1 MNHEY, CDR2 SVGAGI.

The chain recombines TRBV18 with TRBJ2-5; 10 positions match TRBD2. Germline lookup yields CDR1 KGHSH and CDR2 LQKENI. The CDR3 has 17 residues. The trim removed 8 bases at V and 2 bases at J, leaving 14 bases unmatched. The CDR3 DNA reads TGTGCCAGCCGGACAGGGTGGCCTAGCGGGGGACAAGAGACCCAGTACTTC. Residues: CASRTGWPSGGQETQYF.

CDR3 nucleotides: TGTGCCAGCAGTGACCTAGCGGCCCCCTACGAGCAGTACTTC. Protein: CASSDLAAPYEQYF. The gene calls are TRBV27 and TRBJ2-7; 7 positions agree with TRBD2. CDR1 and CDR2 from the germline V gene are MNHEY and SMNVEV (reference sequence). The CDR3 runs 14 residues. The V segment lost 5 bases and the J segment 2 bases; nucleotides outside the gene matches: 6.

This chain links TRBV10-1 with TRBJ2-7, with 9 bases matching TRBD1. This CDR3 comprises 12 residues. Per germline, CDR1 WNHNN and CDR2 SYGVQD (reference sequence). The ends lost 6 bases at V and 3 bases at J; junction bases unmatched: 0. The CDR3 loop is CASRTGGYEQYF. In DNA, the CDR3 is TGCGCCAGCAGGACAGGGGGCTACGAGCAGTACTTC.

Concerning this clonotype itself: A much larger clonotype is one base distant, so this may be a read error. The chain carries TRBV27 and TRBJ1-2, with D possibly being TRBD1 (6 bases). This CDR3 is built from 14 residues. CDR1 and CDR2 from the germline V gene are MNHEY and SMNVEV (reference sequence). The CDR3 DNA follows: TGTGTCAGTAGTCCAGGGGAAGTTCTCGGTGGCTACACCTTC. Encoded protein: CVSSPGEVLGGYTF.

The V gene is TRBV5-6, the J gene TRBJ1-3, with 9 bases aligning to TRBD1. The CDR3 covers 15 residues. Germline CDR1 and CDR2: SGHDT and YYEEEE. V dropped 4 bases and J dropped 4; count of bases not matched to a gene: 6. This chain's CDR3 is CASSPRTGEGNTIYF. Here the CDR3 DNA reads TGTGCCAGCAGCCCTCGGACAGGGGAAGGAAACACCATATATTTT.